What follows are 29 T cell receptor beta chains derived from one specimen sequenced in a study of T cell responses to AZD1222 COVID-19 vaccine. Method: immunoSEQ multiplex PCR; TCRdb's copy keeps in-frame clones and lacks some. This table holds 150,000 to 200,000 clones, more than 85% found once. This specimen was peripheral blood, taken 28 days after the second AZD1222 dose. The receptors shown here come from an adult who received the AZD1222 COVID-19 vaccine.

This clone occurred once. The chain joins TRBV13 to TRBJ2-7; weak D call: TRBD1 (5 bases). Germline V lookup: CDR1 PRHDT, CDR2 FYEKMQ (reference sequence). CDR3 length equals 16 residues. Trimming removed 5 bases at V and 2 bases at J, with 19 bases between. The CDR3 protein is CASSPSLQDTTYEQYF. The CDR3 DNA is TGTGCCAGCAGCCCTAGTCTCCAGGACACAACCTACGAGCAGTACTTC.

The chain carries TRBV5-1 and TRBJ1-1; D is uncertain. Trimming stripped 4 bases from V and 7 bases from J, with 26 bases between. Germline V gene data show CDR1 as SGHRS and CDR2 as YFSETQ. The CDR3 is 17 amino acids. The CDR3 region is CASSPNPAPNLGDEAFF. Here the CDR3 DNA reads TGCGCCAGCAGCCCCAATCCAGCACCCAATCTCGGGGATGAAGCTTTCTTT.

This chain joins TRBV12-3 or TRBV12-4 and TRBJ1-2, with a possible D match to TRBD1 (6 bases). The CDR3 spans 13 residues. V was clipped by 6 bases and J by 3 bases, with 11 bases between them. As DNA, the CDR3 is TGTGCCAGCAGACTGGACAGCTACTATGGCTACACCTTC. This translates into CASRLDSYYGYTF.

J is TRBJ2-7 and V is TRBV13; tentatively, D is TRBD1 or TRBD2 (6 bases each). CDR1 is PRHDT, CDR2 FYEKMQ, per germline (reference sequence). The CDR3 totals 16 residues. V dropped 1 base and J dropped 2 bases, with 15 bases sitting between them. The CDR3 sequence: CASSLVRERGAYEQYF. The DNA for the CDR3 is TGTGCCAGCAGCTTAGTGCGGGAAAGGGGGGCCTACGAGCAGTACTTC.

J is TRBJ2-7 and V is TRBV29-1; D gene ambiguous. Germline V gene sequence: CDR1 SQVTM, CDR2 ANQGSEA. The length of the CDR3 is 11 residues. V lost 6 bases, J lost 9 bases, and 15 bases lay in between. DNA of the CDR3: TGCAGCGTCGATCAAGGACCGGGGCAGTACTTC. The encoded protein is CSVDQGPGQYF.

V usage is TRBV27 and J usage is TRBJ1-1, with D hard to call. The germline V and J ends were trimmed by 6 bases and 0 bases, with 11 bases remaining between them. The CDR3 totals 14 residues. The germline V gene encodes CDR1 MNHEY and CDR2 SMNVEV (reference sequence). This chain's CDR3 is CASRKTQMNTEAFF. CDR3 nucleotides: TGTGCCAGCAGAAAGACCCAAATGAACACTGAAGCTTTCTTT.

This chain uses TRBV6-1 with TRBJ1-5; perhaps TRBD1 as D (5 bases). The germline V and J ends were trimmed by 3 bases and 3 bases, with 18 bases remaining between them. Germline loops: CDR1 MNHNS, CDR2 SASEGT. CDR3 length: 17 amino acids. This CDR3 reads CASSDPTGQPLNQPQHF. The CDR3 nucleotides read TGTGCCAGCAGTGACCCTACGGGGCAGCCTCTCAATCAGCCCCAGCATTTT.

The chain is built from TRBV2 and TRBJ1-1; 10 bases fit TRBD1. The germline gives CDR1 SNHLY, CDR2 FYNNEI. The CDR3 length is 14 residues. With V trimmed by 10 bases and J by 1 base, 6 bases remained unmatched. This CDR3 reads CATRDRGQNTEAFF. The CDR3 nucleotides read TGTGCCACCCGGGACAGGGGACAGAACACTGAAGCTTTCTTT.

This clone appeared once. This sequence joins TRBV7-9 and TRBJ2-7, with 7 positions matching TRBD1. The CDR3 is 13 residues long. Germline CDR1 reads SEHNR; CDR2 reads FQNEAQ (reference sequence). Unmatched junction bases numbered 6, after V lost 5 bases and J lost 5 bases. The CDR3 DNA is TGTGCCAGCAGCGGGAGACAGGGCAACGAGCAGTACTTC. Translating gives CASSGRQGNEQYF.

This clone has a handful of counts. CDR3 sequence: CASSAGTANGELFF. CDR3 DNA: TGTGCCAGCAGTGCCGGGACGGCCAACGGGGAGCTGTTTTTT. J is TRBJ2-2 and V is TRBV25-1; D may be TRBD1 or TRBD2 (5 bases each). Deletions cut 4 bases from V and 7 bases from J, with 13 bases between. CDR3 size: 14 residues. Germline V gene data show CDR1 as MGHDK and CDR2 as SYGVNS.

V and J are TRBV18 and TRBJ1-1; TRBD1 aligns across 7 bases. CDR1 and CDR2 from the germline V gene are KGHSH and LQKENI. This CDR3 has 16 residues. J lost 3 bases, V lost 8 bases, and 15 bases had no gene match. The CDR3 reads CASTLTGWSLDTEAFF. CDR3 bases: TGTGCCAGCACCTTGACAGGGTGGTCATTGGACACTGAAGCTTTCTTT.

J is TRBJ1-1 and V is TRBV7-8; D is ambiguous. V dropped 1 base and J dropped 2 bases, with 11 bases sitting between them. Germline-derived CDR1 and CDR2 are SGHVS and FQNEAQ. There are 15 residues in the CDR3. CDR3 coding DNA: TGTGCCAGCAGCTTAGGTTTAGTGGAAAACACTGAAGCTTTCTTT. As protein: CASSLGLVENTEAFF.

The rearrangement joins TRBV28 to TRBJ1-2, with D perhaps TRBD1 (5 bases). Germline assignment: CDR1 MDHEN and CDR2 SYDVKM. The CDR3 is 15 amino acids. V was pared by 5 bases and J by 7 bases, with 20 bases between. The CDR3 here is CASSDEGVGDGGYTF. CDR3 sequence (DNA): TGTGCCAGCAGTGACGAGGGCGTAGGGGACGGTGGCTACACCTTC.

The chain has TRBV7-3 and TRBJ2-3, with a weak D call TRBD1 (6 bases). Between the trimmed V and J ends, which lost 4 bases and 0 bases, there was a span of 11 bases. This CDR3 is 15 amino acids long. Germline CDR1 and CDR2: SGHTA and FQGTGA. As DNA, the CDR3 is TGTGCCAGCAGCTCGACAGGCCAAAGCACAGATACGCAGTATTTT. Amino acid sequence: CASSSTGQSTDTQYF.

This clone showed up just once. The CDR3 reads CASSVGDGGSYNSPLHF. CDR3 nucleotides: TGTGCCAGCAGCGTAGGTGATGGGGGGTCCTATAATTCACCCCTCCACTTT. The chain recombines TRBV9 with TRBJ1-6; perhaps TRBD1 as D (5 bases). Trimming cost V 0 bases and J 1 base, with 11 bases left between them. The CDR3 extends over 17 amino acids. From germline, CDR1 is SGDLS and CDR2 YYNGEE.

This clone has only a few counts. The gene calls are TRBV12-3 or TRBV12-4 and TRBJ2-4, with D unresolved. The CDR3 length is 11 residues. Trimming took 5 bases from V and 4 from J, leaving 3 bases between them. The CDR3 nucleotides are TGTGCCAGCAGTAAAAAAAACATTCAGTACTTC. Protein: CASSKKNIQYF.

In its sample, this clone was seen a few times. The chain links TRBV28 to TRBJ2-5; a possible D gene is TRBD2 (5 bases). Germline loops: CDR1 MDHEN, CDR2 SYDVKM. The CDR3 sequence is 14 residues long. The germline V and J ends were trimmed by 3 bases and 1 base, with 9 bases remaining between them. The CDR3 region has the DNA TGTGCCAGCAGTTTCAACCGGGGCCAAGAGACCCAGTACTTC. Translating it yields CASSFNRGQETQYF.

A single count supports this clone. The rearrangement uses TRBV5-1 and TRBJ1-1; 7 positions agree with TRBD1. The CDR3 has 16 amino acids. Germline trimming cut 0 bases from V and 2 bases from J; bases unmatched to any gene: 7. Germline CDR1 and CDR2: SGHRS and YFSETQ. The CDR3 nucleotides read TGCGCCAGCAGCTTGGAAGCGACAGGGCCTAACACTGAAGCTTTCTTT. Translation gives CASSLEATGPNTEAFF. Combining the CDR3 with reference TRBV5-1 and TRBJ1-1 gives the whole variable domain KAGVTQTPRYLIKTRGQQVTLSCSPISGHRSVSWYQQTPGQGLQFLFEYFSETQRNKGNFPGRFSGRQFSNSRSEMNVSTLELGDSALYLCASSLEATGPNTEAFFGQGTRLTVV.

The chain combines TRBV19 with TRBJ1-1, with 11 bases lining up with TRBD1. CDR3 size: 17 residues. Trimming cost V 1 base and J 4 bases; bases outside gene matches: 8. Germline V gene data show CDR1 as LNHDA and CDR2 as SQIVND (reference sequence). The DNA for the CDR3 is TGTGCCAGTAGTATAGGGACAGGGGGCTCCGGTGGCACTGAAGCTTTCTTT. Encoded protein: CASSIGTGGSGGTEAFF.

CDR3 nucleotides: TGTGCCATCAGTGATATGGTTTTCCACTATGGCTACACCTTC. Translation gives CAISDMVFHYGYTF. The chain uses TRBV10-3 and TRBJ1-2, with no clear D. V was trimmed by 3 bases and J by 3 bases, leaving 11 bases between them. The CDR3 extends over 14 amino acids. Germline CDR1 is ENHRY and CDR2 is SYGVKD.

The chain has TRBV4-3 and TRBJ2-7; D may be TRBD1 (6 bases). Germline V gene sequence: CDR1 LGHNA, CDR2 YSLEER. CDR3 length: 15 residues. Trimming pared 0 bases from V and 2 bases from J, leaving 11 bases between. The CDR3 region is CASSQDLNRAYEQYF. As DNA, the CDR3 is TGCGCCAGCAGCCAAGATCTCAACAGGGCCTACGAGCAGTACTTC.

The chain joins TRBV3-1 (or the pseudogene TRBV3-2) to TRBJ2-1; D might be TRBD1 (5 bases). V was trimmed by 0 bases and J by 2 bases, leaving 8 bases between them. The CDR3 contains 15 residues. CDR1 and CDR2 (germline): LGHDT, YNNKEL (reference sequence). CDR3 sequence: CASSQDIGAYNEQFF. In DNA form, the CDR3 reads TGTGCCAGCAGCCAAGATATAGGGGCCTACAATGAGCAGTTCTTC.

The rearrangement joins TRBV6-2 or TRBV6-3 to TRBJ2-3; D may be TRBD1 (5 bases). V lost 0 bases and J lost 0, with 10 bases in between. CDR1 MNHEY and CDR2 SVGEGT come from the germline V gene. This CDR3 has 16 residues. CDR3 sequence: CASSYSRRDSTDTQYF. The CDR3 DNA is TGTGCCAGCAGTTACTCGCGCAGGGATAGCACAGATACGCAGTATTTT.

The chain couples TRBV13 to TRBJ2-2; 7 bases are a match to TRBD1. With 5 bases clipped from V and 2 bases from J, the junction kept 8 bases outside the gene matches. In germline, CDR1 is PRHDT, CDR2 FYEKMQ (reference sequence). The CDR3 extends over 16 amino acids. CDR3 nucleotides: TGTGCCAGCAGCCCCCCGACAGGGAGTAACACCGGGGAGCTGTTTTTT. Translating gives CASSPPTGSNTGELFF.

This clone was seen a single time. The V and J genes are TRBV18 and TRBJ2-1; D may be TRBD2 (5 bases). Trimming cost V 8 bases and J 5 bases, with 16 bases left between them. Germline loops: CDR1 KGHSH, CDR2 LQKENI. This CDR3 is built from 14 residues. The DNA for the CDR3 is TGTGCCAGCAGGACTGGACTGTATAACAATGAGCAGTTCTTC. Amino acid sequence: CASRTGLYNNEQFF. The whole variable domain, remainder taken from reference TRBV18 and TRBJ2-1, is NAGVMQNPRHLVRRRGQEARLRCSPMKGHSHVYWYRQLPEEGLKFMVYLQKENIIDESGMPKERFSAEFPKEGPSILRIQQVVRGDSAAYFCASRTGLYNNEQFFGPGTRLTVL.

The chain employs TRBV13 and TRBJ1-5, with D unclear. CDR1 is PRHDT, CDR2 FYEKMQ, per germline (reference sequence). The CDR3 covers 15 residues. Trimming took 5 bases from V and 6 from J, leaving 17 bases between them. CDR3 sequence (DNA): TGTGCCAGCAGCCAACGGAGTGGAGGGTCTCAGCCCCAGCATTTT. Its translation: CASSQRSGGSQPQHF.

The count of this clone is one. V gene TRBV28 combines with J gene TRBJ1-1; D gene ambiguous. V shed 6 bases and J shed 1 base, with 15 bases lying between them. Per germline, CDR1 MDHEN and CDR2 SYDVKM. This CDR3 contains 15 residues. In nucleotides, the CDR3 is TGTGCCAGCAGGGAACGAGGACGGGGGAACACTGAAGCTTTCTTT. This codes for CASRERGRGNTEAFF.

The V gene is TRBV18, the J gene TRBJ1-2, with D perhaps matching TRBD1 (6 bases). The CDR3 runs 13 residues. V gave up 3 bases and J gave up 4 bases, with 9 bases separating them. CDR1 and CDR2 from the germline V gene are KGHSH and LQKENI. CDR3 nucleotides: TGTGCCAGCTCACCTGGGGGCGCCTATGGCTACACCTTC. Protein product: CASSPGGAYGYTF.

J is TRBJ2-1 and V is TRBV7-2, with TRBD1 identical over 9 bases. V dropped 4 bases and J dropped 8; count of bases not matched to a gene: 9. The CDR3 covers 15 residues. Germline V gives CDR1 SGHTA, CDR2 FQGNSA. The CDR3: CASSWGDREVDEQFF. The DNA for the CDR3 is TGTGCCAGCAGCTGGGGGGACAGGGAAGTGGATGAGCAGTTCTTC.